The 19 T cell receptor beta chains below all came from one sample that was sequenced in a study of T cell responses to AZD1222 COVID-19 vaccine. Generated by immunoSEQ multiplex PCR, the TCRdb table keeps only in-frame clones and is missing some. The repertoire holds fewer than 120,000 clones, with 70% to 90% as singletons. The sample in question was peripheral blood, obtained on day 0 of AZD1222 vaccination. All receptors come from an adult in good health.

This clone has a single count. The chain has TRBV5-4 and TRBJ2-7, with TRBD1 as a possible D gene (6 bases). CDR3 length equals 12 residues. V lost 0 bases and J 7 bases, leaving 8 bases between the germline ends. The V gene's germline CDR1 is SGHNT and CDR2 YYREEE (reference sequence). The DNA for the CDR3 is TGTGCCAGCAGCTTGGGAACAGGGGAGCAGTACTTC. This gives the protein CASSLGTGEQYF. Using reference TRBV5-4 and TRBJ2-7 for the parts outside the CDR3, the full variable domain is ETGVTQSPTHLIKTRGQQVTLRCSSQSGHNTVSWYQQALGQGPQFIFQYYREEENGRGNFPPRFSGLQFPNYSSELNVNALELDDSALYLCASSLGTGEQYFGPGTRLTVT.

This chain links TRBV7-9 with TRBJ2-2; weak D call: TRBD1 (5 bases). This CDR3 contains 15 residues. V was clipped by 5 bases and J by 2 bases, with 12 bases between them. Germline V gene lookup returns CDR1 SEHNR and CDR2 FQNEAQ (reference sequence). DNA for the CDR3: TGTGCCAGCAGCCAAGACAGTACTAACACCGGGGAGCTGTTTTTT. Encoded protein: CASSQDSTNTGELFF.

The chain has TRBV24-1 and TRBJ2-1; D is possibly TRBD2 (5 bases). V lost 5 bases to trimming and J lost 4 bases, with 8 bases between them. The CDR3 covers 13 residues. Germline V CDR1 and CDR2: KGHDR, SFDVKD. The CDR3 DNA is TGTGCCACCAGTGCGAGGGAATACAATGAGCAGTTCTTC. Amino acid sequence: CATSAREYNEQFF.

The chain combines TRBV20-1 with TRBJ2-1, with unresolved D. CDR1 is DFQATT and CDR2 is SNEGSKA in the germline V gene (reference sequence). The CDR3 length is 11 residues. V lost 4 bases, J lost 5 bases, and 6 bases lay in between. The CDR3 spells CSANKNNEQFF. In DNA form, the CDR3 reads TGCAGTGCTAACAAGAACAATGAGCAGTTCTTC.

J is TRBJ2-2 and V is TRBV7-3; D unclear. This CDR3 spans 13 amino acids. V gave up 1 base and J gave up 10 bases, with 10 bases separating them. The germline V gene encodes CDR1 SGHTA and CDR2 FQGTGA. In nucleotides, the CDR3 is TGTGCCAGCAGCTTAAGTCCGCCGTCGGAGCTGTTTTTT. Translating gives CASSLSPPSELFF.

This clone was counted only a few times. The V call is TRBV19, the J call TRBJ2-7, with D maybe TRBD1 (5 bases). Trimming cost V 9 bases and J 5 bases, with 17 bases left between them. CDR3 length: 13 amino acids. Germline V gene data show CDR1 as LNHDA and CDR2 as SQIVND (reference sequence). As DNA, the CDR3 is TGTGCCAGCCAAAAAATATGGGGCGACGAGCAGTACTTC. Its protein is CASQKIWGDEQYF.

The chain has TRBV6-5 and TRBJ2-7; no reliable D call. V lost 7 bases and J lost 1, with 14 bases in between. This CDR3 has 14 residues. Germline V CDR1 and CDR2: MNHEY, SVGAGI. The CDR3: CASTSWTPSYEQYF. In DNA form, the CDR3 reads TGTGCCAGCACCTCATGGACGCCTTCCTACGAGCAGTACTTC.

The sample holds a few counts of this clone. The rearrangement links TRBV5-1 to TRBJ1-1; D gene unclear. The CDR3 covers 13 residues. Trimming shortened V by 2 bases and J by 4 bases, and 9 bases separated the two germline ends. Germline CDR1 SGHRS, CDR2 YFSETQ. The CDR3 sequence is CASSFAGSTEAFF. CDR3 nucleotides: TGCGCCAGCAGCTTTGCGGGGAGCACTGAAGCTTTCTTT.

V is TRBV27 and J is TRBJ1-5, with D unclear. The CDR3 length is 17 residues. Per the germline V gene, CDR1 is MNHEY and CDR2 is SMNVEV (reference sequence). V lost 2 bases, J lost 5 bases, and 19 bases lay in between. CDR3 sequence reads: CASSLPPRPERHQPQHF. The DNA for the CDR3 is TGTGCCAGCAGTTTACCCCCCCGTCCCGAGCGGCATCAGCCCCAGCATTTT.

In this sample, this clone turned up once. CDR3 protein: CASGASGIPTDEQYF. The CDR3 coding sequence is TGTGCCAGCGGCGCTAGCGGGATCCCTACTGACGAGCAGTACTTC. The chain couples TRBV11-2 to TRBJ2-7; 9 bases agree with TRBD2. V shed 8 bases, J shed 5 bases, and the junction held 13 bases outside the gene matches. The germline gives CDR1 SGHAT, CDR2 FQNNGV. CDR3 length equals 15 residues. Full variable domain (missing parts from reference TRBV11-2 and TRBJ2-7): EAGVAQSPRYKIIEKRQSVAFWCNPISGHATLYWYQQILGQGPKLLIQFQNNGVVDDSQLPKDRFSAERLKGVDSTLKIQPAKLEDSAVYLCASGASGIPTDEQYFGPGTRLTVT.

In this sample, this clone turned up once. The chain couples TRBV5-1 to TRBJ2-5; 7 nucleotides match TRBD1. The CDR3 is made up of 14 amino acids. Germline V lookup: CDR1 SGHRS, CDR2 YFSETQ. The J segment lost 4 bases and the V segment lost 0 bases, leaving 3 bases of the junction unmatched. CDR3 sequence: CASSLDRGRETQYF. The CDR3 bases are TGCGCCAGCAGCTTGGACAGGGGTAGAGAGACCCAGTACTTC.

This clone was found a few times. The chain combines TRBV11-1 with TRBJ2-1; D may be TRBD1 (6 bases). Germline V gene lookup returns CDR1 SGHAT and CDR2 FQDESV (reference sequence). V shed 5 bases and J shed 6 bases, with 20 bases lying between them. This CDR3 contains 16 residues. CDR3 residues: CASSLRLGAPSNEQFF. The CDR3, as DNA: TGTGCCAGCAGCCTCCGCTTGGGGGCCCCCAGCAATGAGCAGTTCTTC.

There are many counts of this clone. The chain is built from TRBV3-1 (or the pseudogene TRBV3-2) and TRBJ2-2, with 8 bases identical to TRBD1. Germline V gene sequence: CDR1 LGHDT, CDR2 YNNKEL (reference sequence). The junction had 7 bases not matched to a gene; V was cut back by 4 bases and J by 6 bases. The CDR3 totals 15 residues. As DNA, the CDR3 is TGTGCCAGCAGCCCGGGACAGGCCAAGGCCGGGGAGCTGTTTTTT. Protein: CASSPGQAKAGELFF.

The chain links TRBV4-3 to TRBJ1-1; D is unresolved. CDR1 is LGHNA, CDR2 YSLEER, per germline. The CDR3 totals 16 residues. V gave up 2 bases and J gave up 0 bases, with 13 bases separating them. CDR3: CASSQSLQEMNTEAFF. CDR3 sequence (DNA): TGCGCCAGCAGCCAATCGCTTCAGGAGATGAACACTGAAGCTTTCTTT.

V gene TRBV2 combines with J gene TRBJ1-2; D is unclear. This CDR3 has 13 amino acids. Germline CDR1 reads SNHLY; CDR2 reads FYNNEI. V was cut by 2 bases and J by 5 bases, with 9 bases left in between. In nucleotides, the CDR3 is TGTGCCAGCAGTGAATTGAAAGTTTATGGCTACACCTTC. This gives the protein CASSELKVYGYTF.

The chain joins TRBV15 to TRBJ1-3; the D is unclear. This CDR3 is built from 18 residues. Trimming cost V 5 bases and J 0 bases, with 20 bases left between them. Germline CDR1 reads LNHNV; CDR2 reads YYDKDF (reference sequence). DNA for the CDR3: TGTGCCACCAGCCCCGGTTTTGGGTCATACTTCTCTGGAAACACCATATATTTT. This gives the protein CATSPGFGSYFSGNTIYF.

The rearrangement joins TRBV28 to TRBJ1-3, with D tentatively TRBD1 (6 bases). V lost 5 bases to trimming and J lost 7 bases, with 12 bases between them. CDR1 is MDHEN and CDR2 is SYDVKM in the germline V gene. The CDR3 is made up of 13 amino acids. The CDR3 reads CASSPPGGNTIYF. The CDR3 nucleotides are TGTGCCAGCAGTCCCCCGGGGGGCAACACCATATATTTT.

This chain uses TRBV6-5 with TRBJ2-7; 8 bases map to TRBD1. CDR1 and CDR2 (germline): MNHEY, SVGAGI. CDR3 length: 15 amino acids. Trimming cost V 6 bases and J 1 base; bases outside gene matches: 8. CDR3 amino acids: CASSGSRTGSYEQYF. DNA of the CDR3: TGTGCCAGCAGCGGCAGCCGGACAGGGTCCTACGAGCAGTACTTC.

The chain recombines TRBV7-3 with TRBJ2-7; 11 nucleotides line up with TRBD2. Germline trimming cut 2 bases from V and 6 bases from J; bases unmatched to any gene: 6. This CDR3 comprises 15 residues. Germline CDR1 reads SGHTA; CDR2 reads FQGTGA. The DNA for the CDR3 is TGTGCCAGCAGCTTATCACTAGCGGGGGCCTCCGAGCAGTACTTC. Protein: CASSLSLAGASEQYF.